The rows below give T cell receptor beta chains drawn from one sample of a study of blood T cells in healthy people across ages. Using its own MiXCR run on the 5' RACE reads, TCRdb lists one record per CDR3 protein. The table lists about 1,000,000 distinct CDR3 sequences, over 35% of them singletons. The specimen was blood. These receptor sequences come from a woman aged 55-69 years in good health. The CDR3 runs from the conserved cysteine through the conserved F or W. Fields, in order: V gene, D gene, CDR3 length, clone size, J gene, CDR3 DNA, CDR3 protein. D genes are given only for firm matches. Size is stated for part of the rows, as once, few or many counts, or as a class when the clone is expanded.

TRBV5-1	TRBD1	17	few	TRBJ2-3	TGCGCCAGCAGTATTCCCGGGACAGGGGGCTACACAGATACGCAGTATTTT	CASSIPGTGGYTDTQYF
TRBV2	TRBD1	14	-	TRBJ1-4	TGTGCCAGCAGTGAGGGGACAGTAACGGGAAAACTGTTTTTT	CASSEGTVTGKLFF
TRBV27	-	15	-	TRBJ1-2	TGTGCCAGTCAGAGGATGACAGGCGACCCCTATGGCTACACCTTC	CASQRMTGDPYGYTF
TRBV7-6	-	15	few	TRBJ2-5	TGTGCCAGCAGCCAACTCCGGGACTTCCTCGGAGAGCAGTACTTC	CASSQLRDFLGEQYF
TRBV10-3	-	15	-	TRBJ2-5	TGTGCCATCAGTGAGTCACTTCAGGAATTTGAGACCCAGTACTTC	CAISESLQEFETQYF
TRBV4-2	-	16	-	TRBJ2-5	TGTGCCAGCAGCCAAGACGGACAGCTGCTCCAAGAGACCCAGTACTTC	CASSQDGQLLQETQYF
TRBV6-2/TRBV6-3	TRBD2	17	few	TRBJ2-7	TGTGCCAGCAGTTACGGGACTAGCGGGAGAGTGATCGACGAGCAGTACTTC	CASSYGTSGRVIDEQYF
TRBV27	TRBD1	14	-	TRBJ1-2	TGTGCCAGCAGTTTATCACAGGGGATAGGTGGCTACACCTTC	CASSLSQGIGGYTF
TRBV12-3/TRBV12-4	-	15	-	TRBJ1-5	TGTGCCAGCACCGTGAAGGGCGTTGGCAATCAGCCCCAGCATTTT	CASTVKGVGNQPQHF
TRBV7-9	TRBD1	14	-	TRBJ1-2	TGTGCCAGCAAACCACAGGGGGCTAACTATGGCTACACCTTC	CASKPQGANYGYTF
TRBV2	-	15	-	TRBJ1-6	TGTGCCAGCAGTGAGAGGGCCTCCTATAATTCACCCCTCCACTTT	CASSERASYNSPLHF
TRBV6-1	TRBD1	20	-	TRBJ1-1	TGTGCCAGCAAACGAAGTAGACCGGGACAGGGTCCTACAATGAACACTGAAGCTTTCTTT	CASKRSRPGQGPTMNTEAFF
TRBV3-1	-	12	-	TRBJ2-1	TGTGCCAGCAGCCCTCGGAGGGAGACCCAGTTCTTC	CASSPRRETQFF
TRBV29-1	-	18	few	TRBJ1-2	TGCAGCGTTGAAGATCCGGCATTAGTAGGCAGGGGAGGCTATGGCTACACCTTC	CSVEDPALVGRGGYGYTF
TRBV4-1	-	14	few	TRBJ1-2	TGCGCCAGCAGCCAAGATGGCCAGAGCAATGGCTACACCTTC	CASSQDGQSNGYTF
TRBV3-1	-	13	few	TRBJ2-7	TGTGCCAGCAGCCTCCAGCGGACCGGGCAGCAGTACTTC	CASSLQRTGQQYF
TRBV12-3/TRBV12-4	-	14	-	TRBJ2-1	TGTGCCAGCATCCCCGGGCAGGGGAGGAATGAGCAGTTCTTC	CASIPGQGRNEQFF
TRBV7-7	-	14	-	TRBJ2-5	TGTGCCAGCAGCTTAAACGGACGACAAGAGACCCAGTACTTC	CASSLNGRQETQYF
TRBV6-2/TRBV6-3	TRBD1	14	many	TRBJ2-4	TGTGCCAGCAGGCCACAGGGGGCGCAAAACATTCAGTACTTC	CASRPQGAQNIQYF
TRBV27	-	13	-	TRBJ2-5	TGTGCCAGCAGTCCAACCCCAAGGGAGACCCAGTACTTC	CASSPTPRETQYF
TRBV7-9	TRBD2	16	-	TRBJ2-1	TGTGCCAGCAGCCGATCAGCGGGAGGAGCCTACAATGAGCAGTTCTTC	CASSRSAGGAYNEQFF
TRBV7-9	-	12	-	TRBJ2-3	TGTGCCAGCAAGGGGGGCTCAGGTACGCAGTATTTT	CASKGGSGTQYF
TRBV6-5	TRBD1	15	-	TRBJ1-1	TGTGCCAGCAGTCCCCAGGGGGTTCAGAACACTGAAGCTTTCTTT	CASSPQGVQNTEAFF
TRBV6-5	TRBD2	17	-	TRBJ2-5	TGTGCCAGCACCCGGACTAGCGGGAGAGGTCCTCGGGAGACCCAGTACTTC	CASTRTSGRGPRETQYF
TRBV7-6	-	14	once	TRBJ2-7	TGTGCCAGCAGCTTGGGACCGACCGGCGGCGAGCAGTACTTC	CASSLGPTGGEQYF
TRBV20-1	-	11	few	TRBJ2-5	TGCAGTGCTAGGGAACAGCACGGGCAGTACTTC	CSAREQHGQYF
TRBV5-1	-	16	-	TRBJ2-3	TGCGCCAGCAGCTTGGAGGCGGGCGACTCCACAGATACGCAGTATTTT	CASSLEAGDSTDTQYF
TRBV5-1	TRBD2	16	many	TRBJ2-3	TGTGCCAGCAGCTTAGGTCTAGCGGCTAGCACAGATACGCAGTATTTT	CASSLGLAASTDTQYF
TRBV5-6	-	13	-	TRBJ2-7	TGTGCCAGCAGCTCTAAAGGGGTCTACGAGCAGTACTTC	CASSSKGVYEQYF
TRBV27	TRBD2	14	-	TRBJ2-1	TGTGCCAGCTGCCGCGCGGGAGGCTTGGATGAGCAGTTCTTC	CASCRAGGLDEQFF
TRBV20-1	TRBD2	14	-	TRBJ2-3	TGCAGTGCCAGGACTAGCGGGAGCACAGATACGCAGTATTTT	CSARTSGSTDTQYF
TRBV24-1	-	12	-	TRBJ2-3	TGTGCCACCAGTGATCATGTAAATACGCAGTATTTT	CATSDHVNTQYF
TRBV7-6	TRBD1	16	-	TRBJ2-7	TGTGCCAGCAGCAACCGGGGGACAGGGTACACCTACGAGCAGTACTTC	CASSNRGTGYTYEQYF
TRBV20-1	TRBD1	14	-	TRBJ2-5	TGCAGTGCTAGACGACAGGGGGCGAGGAATGAGCAGTACTTC	CSARRQGARNEQYF
TRBV27	-	14	-	TRBJ2-5	TGTGCCAGCCGGACCGGGACGGCCCAAGAGACCCAGTACTTC	CASRTGTAQETQYF
TRBV10-2	TRBD1	15	-	TRBJ2-1	TGCGCCAGCAGTGATTATACAGGGGCTGGGAATGAGCAGTTCTTC	CASSDYTGAGNEQFF
TRBV5-1	TRBD2	16	-	TRBJ2-1	TGCGCCAGCAGCTTGGAGCCTAGCGGGAGGAGGAATGAGCAGTTCTTC	CASSLEPSGRRNEQFF
TRBV12-3/TRBV12-4	TRBD1	14	-	TRBJ1-2	TGTGCCAGCAGACCGCTTACAGGGGCCTATGGCTACACCTTC	CASRPLTGAYGYTF
TRBV30	TRBD2	15	-	TRBJ2-5	TGTGCCTGGAGTTCACTTAGCGGGACCCAAGAGACCCAGTACTTC	CAWSSLSGTQETQYF
TRBV15	-	17	-	TRBJ1-1	TGTGCCACCAGCAGTGTTGGGGCTTCTTCAAGGAACACTGAAGCTTTCTTT	CATSSVGASSRNTEAFF
TRBV6-2/TRBV6-3	-	15	-	TRBJ2-1	TGTGCCAGCAGCCGGACGGGGACTCCCTACAATGAGCAGTTCTTC	CASSRTGTPYNEQFF
TRBV30	-	15	-	TRBJ1-1	TGTGCCTGGAGTGTACCCGGATTACGGGGCACTGAAGCTTTCTTT	CAWSVPGLRGTEAFF
TRBV6-6	-	15	-	TRBJ2-3	TGTGCCAGCAGTTACGCTCCCGGCAGCACAGATACGCAGTATTTT	CASSYAPGSTDTQYF
TRBV5-4	TRBD2	15	many	TRBJ2-7	TGTGCCAGCAGCGCGGGACTAGCGGGAACCTACGAGCAGTACTTC	CASSAGLAGTYEQYF
TRBV28	-	17	-	TRBJ2-7	TGTGCCAGCAGTTTATCGAGGTCCCCCAGGGTATCCTACGAGCAGTACTTC	CASSLSRSPRVSYEQYF
TRBV27	TRBD2	15	-	TRBJ2-5	TGTGCCAGCAGTTTAATCGGCGGGGGGTACCCCGAGCAGTGCTTC	CASSLIGGGYPEQCF
TRBV24-1	-	12	-	TRBJ2-2	TGTGCCACCGAGCAGGCATACGGGGAGCTGTTTTTT	CATEQAYGELFF
TRBV20-1	TRBD2	17	-	TRBJ2-7	TGCAGTGCTAGAGATTGGGCTAGCGGGTTTAGCTCCTACGAGCAGTACTTC	CSARDWASGFSSYEQYF
TRBV20-1	-	12	-	TRBJ1-1	TGCAGTGGCCTAAGGGGGGATACTGAAGCTTTCTTT	CSGLRGDTEAFF
TRBV12-3/TRBV12-4	TRBD2	17	few	TRBJ2-1	TGTGCCAGCAGTTTACCCCCGACTAGCGGGAGGATGAATGAGCAGTTCTTC	CASSLPPTSGRMNEQFF
TRBV6-4	TRBD1	13	-	TRBJ1-2	TGTGCCAGCAGTGACCGCGACAGGGGGCAGTCCACCTTC	CASSDRDRGQSTF
TRBV7-2	TRBD1	15	-	TRBJ1-4	TGTGCCAGCAGCTTCGACAGGGGGCGCGGGGAAAAACTGTTTTTT	CASSFDRGRGEKLFF
TRBV10-3	-	18	few	TRBJ2-1	TGTGCCATCAGTGAGGTATCTCCGGGATCCAGCTCCTACAATGAGCAGTTCTTC	CAISEVSPGSSSYNEQFF
TRBV12-3/TRBV12-4	-	15	-	TRBJ2-3	TGTGCCAGCAGTTTAGCCAGGGCGCTCTCAGATACGCAGTATTTT	CASSLARALSDTQYF
TRBV20-1	-	12	-	TRBJ2-1	TGCGGTGCTACCCCGGGACTTTCGGAGCAGTTCTTC	CGATPGLSEQFF
TRBV7-8	-	14	few	TRBJ2-1	TGTGCCAGCAGCTTACCCTCTTTACCTAATGAGCAGTTCTTC	CASSLPSLPNEQFF
TRBV5-1	TRBD1	14	-	TRBJ2-3	TGCGCCAGCATCCCCCAGGGGGTAACAGATACGCAGTATTTT	CASIPQGVTDTQYF
TRBV6-1	TRBD2	14	-	TRBJ2-7	TGTGCCAGCCGATGGACTAGCGGGATCTACGAGCAGTACTTC	CASRWTSGIYEQYF
TRBV12-3/TRBV12-4	TRBD1	15	-	TRBJ1-1	TGTGCCAGCAGTCACAGGACAGGGCGGAACACTGAAGCTTTCTTT	CASSHRTGRNTEAFF